This TCR beta chain was recovered during a study of metastatic and nonmetastatic thyroid tumors. TCRdb re-called the PCR reads via MiXCR. The sample shows about 24,000 clones, under 25% of them seen only once. Every patient was untreated before thyroid surgery. Losses at the gene ends were 5 bases for V and 3 bases for J; bases not matched to a gene: 7. The V gene's germline CDR1 is SGHTA and CDR2 FQGNSA. The CDR3 runs 15 residues. This clone was detected ten times or more. Its target is not known. Findings of the study overall: TCR beta diversity was reportedly significantly higher in malignant thyroid tumors than benign nodules, in blood and tumor.

The clonotype originates from a male donor with papillary thyroid cancer or a benign thyroid nodule (not recorded which). Some clones in this sample may be carry-over from other donors' samples. The V gene is TRBV7-2, the J gene TRBJ2-1; the match to TRBD2 covers 7 bases. The sequencing input was blood. CDR3 sequence reads: CASSRREVLYNEQFF. The CDR3 region has the DNA TGTGCCAGCAGCCGACGGGAGGTGCTCTACAATGAGCAGTTCTTC.